Shown below are 24 T cell receptor beta chains from a single sample sequenced in a study of T cells in Graves' hyperthyroidism and ophthalmopathy. There were TCR beta CDR3 regions amplified from RNA transcripts. When the TCR CDR3 underwent first-round RT-PCR, the HTBI primer set was used. One entry per CDR3 protein, called by TCRdb with MiXCR from the multiplex PCR reads. Seen here are about 420,000 distinct CDR3 sequences, 15% to 18% observed once, and the top ten hold less than 15%. The sample was blood. The receptors shown here come from a woman under 30 with Graves' hyperthyroidism.

This clonotype has a handful of counts. The gene calls are TRBV7-9 and TRBJ1-2; the D gene is possibly TRBD1 (5 bases). V was cut by 6 bases and J by 13 bases, with 24 bases left in between. CDR3 size: 14 residues. The germline CDR1 and CDR2 sequences are SEHNR and FQNEAQ (reference sequence). CDR3 region: CASSSNPGGRSGTF. For the CDR3, the DNA is TGTGCCAGCAGTTCCAACCCGGGGGGAAGAAGCGGCACCTTC.

V is TRBV19 and J is TRBJ2-2; D is uncertain. The CDR3 runs 14 residues. Trimming removed 5 bases at V and 1 base at J, with 8 bases between. Looked up from germline, CDR1 is LNHDA and CDR2 is SQIVND (reference sequence). The CDR3 spells CASSPNKNTGELFF. The CDR3 DNA is TGTGCCAGTAGTCCCAACAAGAACACCGGGGAGCTGTTTTTT.

This clonotype was recorded many times. The V call is TRBV28, the J call TRBJ2-3, with TRBD2 matching 9 bases. Germline V gives CDR1 MDHEN, CDR2 SYDVKM. The CDR3 totals 17 residues. V shed 4 bases and J 0 bases; nucleotides not matched to a gene: 8. The CDR3 loop is CASSYRLAEISTDTQYF. The CDR3 bases are TGTGCCAGCAGTTACAGACTAGCGGAGATTAGCACAGATACGCAGTATTTT.

This clonotype came up a few times. V usage is TRBV14 and J usage is TRBJ2-2; 8 bases map to TRBD2. The CDR3 loop spans 21 amino acids. Trimming removed 3 bases from V and 0 bases from J; junction bases left unmatched: 18. CDR1 and CDR2 from the germline V gene are SGHDN and FVKESK. The CDR3 sequence is CASSHRNRVLPGLANTGELFF. The CDR3 region has the DNA TGTGCCAGCAGCCATCGTAACAGGGTCCTACCGGGACTAGCGAACACCGGGGAGCTGTTTTTT.

In its sample, this clonotype was seen many times. V is TRBV28 and J is TRBJ2-7; the D gene is possibly TRBD1 (5 bases). This CDR3 region has 15 residues. The germline V gene encodes CDR1 MDHEN and CDR2 SYDVKM. Trimming removed 1 base at V and 2 bases at J, with 12 bases between. The CDR3 DNA reads TGTGCCAGCAGTTTATACAGGTACCATCCCTACGAGCAGTACTTC. This gives the protein CASSLYRYHPYEQYF.

In this sample, this clonotype turned up once. The junction and the germline gene differ at one end; a read error may be behind it. This sequence joins TRBV19 and TRBJ1-2; tentatively, D is TRBD1 (6 bases). Germline V gene sequence: CDR1 LNHDA, CDR2 SQIVND (reference sequence). CDR3 length: 15 amino acids. CDR3 coding DNA: TGTGCCGGTAGTTACGTAGGGGGTTCCTTCTATGGCTACACCTTC. Translating gives CAGSYVGGSFYGYTF. Filled out from reference TRBV19 and TRBJ1-2, the complete variable domain reads DGGITQSPKYLFRKEGQNVTLSCEQNLNHDAMYWYRQDPGQGLRLIYYSQIVNDFQKGDIAEGYSVSREKKESFPLTVTSAQKNPTAFYLCAGSYVGGSFYGYTFGSGTRLTVV.

This clonotype has only a few counts. V is TRBV6-2 or TRBV6-3 and J is TRBJ1-6; no definite D call. The CDR3 is made up of 14 amino acids. Germline lookup yields CDR1 MNHEY and CDR2 SVGEGT. V shed 6 bases and J shed 6 bases, with 12 bases lying between them. CDR3 region: CASSYRTGNSPLHF. CDR3 nucleotides: TGTGCCAGCAGCTACCGGACGGGTAATTCACCCCTCCACTTT.

The rearrangement uses TRBV3-1 and TRBJ2-5; D possibly matches TRBD1 or TRBD2 (5 bases each). The CDR3 has 15 amino acids. The germline gives CDR1 LGHDT, CDR2 YNNKEL (reference sequence). V lost 6 bases, J lost 5 bases, and 19 bases lay in between. CDR3 in DNA: TGTGCCAGCAGTTACGGGACGACTCAGAGGGAGACCCAGTACTTC. Its translation: CASSYGTTQRETQYF.

This clonotype was seen repeatedly, ten times or more. The chain is built from TRBV11-1 and TRBJ2-1; possibly TRBD2 for D (5 bases). The CDR3 spans 16 residues. The V end lost 1 base, the J end lost 3 bases, and 13 bases lay between the germline ends. Germline lookup yields CDR1 SGHAT and CDR2 FQDESV (reference sequence). For the CDR3, the DNA is TGTGCCAGCAGCTTAGGAGGGTTAGGACTCTACAATGAGCAGTTCTTC. Encoded protein: CASSLGGLGLYNEQFF.

The J gene is TRBJ1-1, the V gene TRBV10-3; 9 nucleotides agree with TRBD1. CDR1 is ENHRY, CDR2 SYGVKD, per germline. The CDR3 has 14 amino acids. The J segment lost 5 bases and the V segment lost 8 bases, leaving 9 bases of the junction unmatched. CDR3 amino acids: CAIARDRDSTEAFF. CDR3 nucleotide sequence: TGTGCCATCGCCCGGGACAGGGATAGTACTGAAGCTTTCTTT.

This clonotype has more than one count but fewer than ten. This chain links TRBV29-1 with TRBJ1-3, with a tentative D call TRBD1 (6 bases). The germline V and J ends were trimmed by 7 bases and 4 bases, with 17 bases remaining between them. This CDR3 comprises 14 residues. CDR1 and CDR2 (germline): SQVTM, ANQGSEA. CDR3 loop: CSAVSGQGGNTIYF. The DNA of the CDR3 is TGCAGCGCAGTATCGGGGCAGGGGGGAAACACCATATATTTT.

The sample holds many counts of this clonotype. This rearrangement joins TRBV5-4 to TRBJ2-3; TRBD1 or TRBD2 may be the D gene (5 bases each). Trimming shortened V by 3 bases and J by 4 bases, and 15 bases separated the two germline ends. Germline V gene data show CDR1 as SGHNT and CDR2 as YYREEE (reference sequence). This CDR3 region has 15 residues. The CDR3 reads CASSWDPSMADTQYF. The CDR3, as DNA: TGTGCCAGCAGCTGGGACCCATCAATGGCAGATACGCAGTATTTT.

The chain couples TRBV20-1 to TRBJ1-1; unclear D gene. V was clipped by 0 bases and J by 6 bases, with 17 bases between them. The germline CDR1 and CDR2 sequences are DFQATT and SNEGSKA (reference sequence). The CDR3 spans 15 residues. CDR3 in DNA: TGCAGTGCTAGAGATAGGGTACGACTTTTCCCTGAAGCTTTCTTT. This gives the protein CSARDRVRLFPEAFF.

This clonotype was observed many times. J is TRBJ2-3 and V is TRBV7-6; D possibly matches TRBD1 or TRBD2 (5 bases each). The CDR3 covers 18 residues. The V and J ends lost 1 base and 0 bases respectively, with 17 bases between them. Per germline, CDR1 SGHVS and CDR2 FNYEAQ. CDR3 protein: CASSLGLRGSSSTDTQYF. The CDR3 DNA reads TGTGCCAGCAGCTTAGGGCTTCGGGGCAGTTCTAGCACAGATACGCAGTATTTT.

This clonotype was picked up many times. The chain uses TRBV7-9 and TRBJ2-3; the D gene is possibly TRBD2 (5 bases). From germline, CDR1 is SEHNR and CDR2 FQNEAQ (reference sequence). Trimming took off 8 bases at V and 0 bases at J, with 9 bases between the two ends. The CDR3 is made up of 13 amino acids. CDR3 residues: CASGRGSTDTQYF. Here the CDR3 DNA reads TGTGCCAGCGGACGGGGTAGCACAGATACGCAGTATTTT.

In this sample, this clonotype turned up a few times. The rearrangement joins TRBV20-1 to TRBJ2-1, with 7 bases identical to TRBD1. This CDR3 region has 15 residues. Trimming removed 1 base from V and 5 bases from J; junction bases left unmatched: 8. Germline V gene lookup returns CDR1 DFQATT and CDR2 SNEGSKA (reference sequence). Written as DNA, the CDR3 is TGCAGTGCTAGAGGACAGGGAAAAAGGAACAATGAGCAGTTCTTC. Encoded protein: CSARGQGKRNNEQFF.

This clonotype was observed at least ten times. The gene calls are TRBV29-1 and TRBJ2-1, with a tentative D call TRBD2 (6 bases). The germline V gene has CDR1 SQVTM and CDR2 ANQGSEA. Between the trimmed V and J ends, which lost 5 bases and 7 bases, there was a span of 15 bases. There are 13 residues in the CDR3. Here the CDR3 DNA reads TGCAGCGTTCTAGGGAGGAGCAGGAATGAGCAGTTCTTC. Protein product: CSVLGRSRNEQFF.

Many counts were recorded for this clonotype. The chain carries TRBV29-1 and TRBJ1-1, with 11 bases lining up with TRBD1. From germline, CDR1 is SQVTM and CDR2 ANQGSEA. J gave up 0 bases and V 8 bases, and 8 bases lay outside the gene matches. This CDR3 is built from 15 residues. CDR3 DNA sequence: TGCAGCATACAAGGGACAGGGGGGCTGAACACTGAAGCTTTCTTT. This translates into CSIQGTGGLNTEAFF.

The table lists this clonotype with a few counts. The chain couples TRBV5-5 to TRBJ1-2, with unresolved D. Germline CDR1 and CDR2: SGHKS and YYEKEE (reference sequence). V was shortened by 4 bases and J by 1 base, with 14 bases between the two germline ends. This CDR3 comprises 15 residues. In DNA, the CDR3 is TGTGCCAGCAGCCCACTTGGGAGCAATAACTATGGCTACACCTTC. The encoded protein is CASSPLGSNNYGYTF.

This clonotype was counted ten times or more. This chain links TRBV12-3 or TRBV12-4 with TRBJ1-5; TRBD1 might be the D (5 bases). The CDR3 has 14 amino acids. V lost 3 bases to trimming and J lost 3 bases, with 9 bases between them. In DNA, the CDR3 is TGTGCCAGCAGTTTTAAGGGGAACAATCAGCCCCAGCATTTT. Protein sequence: CASSFKGNNQPQHF.

This clonotype has at least ten counts. The chain carries TRBV27 and TRBJ1-2; TRBD1 agrees at 7 bases. The CDR3 is made up of 17 amino acids. Trimming at V came to 5 bases and at J to 4 bases, leaving 16 bases not matched to a gene. Germline CDR1 and CDR2: MNHEY and SMNVEV (reference sequence). The CDR3 DNA reads TGTGCCAGCAGTGCTGCCTGGACAGGCCAAGGGGTCTATGGCTACACCTTC. The encoded protein is CASSAAWTGQGVYGYTF.

The chain is built from TRBV4-3 and TRBJ1-2, with D unresolved. With 0 bases removed from V and 5 bases from J, the gap between germline ends came to 7 bases. The CDR3 is 13 residues long. Germline assignment: CDR1 LGHNA and CDR2 YSLEER. The CDR3 DNA reads TGCGCCAGCAGCCAAGAAGGTCGATATGGCTACACCTTC. It translates to CASSQEGRYGYTF.

This clonotype was recorded many times. The chain couples TRBV10-2 to TRBJ2-2; D possibly corresponds to TRBD1 (5 bases). The CDR3 consists of 14 residues. Germline V CDR1 and CDR2: WSHSY, SAAADI. Trimming stripped 6 bases from V and 1 base from J, with 9 bases between. CDR3 in DNA: TGCGCCAGCAGAAGACAGCAGAACACCGGGGAGCTGTTTTTT. Its protein is CASRRQQNTGELFF.

This clonotype has more than one count but fewer than ten. The chain employs TRBV5-6 and TRBJ2-3; weak D call: TRBD2 (6 bases). This CDR3 has 13 residues. Trimming left V 3 bases short and J 4 bases short, with 9 bases between. Germline loops: CDR1 SGHDT, CDR2 YYEEEE. CDR3 sequence (DNA): TGTGCCAGCAGCTGGGGGAGGTCAGATACGCAGTATTTT. This gives the protein CASSWGRSDTQYF.